This is a list of T cell receptor beta chains from one sample in a study of cytomegalovirus exposure and HLA in healthy donors. Profiled with immunoSEQ multiplex PCR; TCRdb holds only in-frame clones, not every one. The table records roughly 130,000 clones, 70% to 75% of them present only once. The sequenced sample consisted of PBMCs. The receptor set was obtained from a woman aged 40 to 50 in good health and CMV-seropositive. Each CDR3 is given with its conserved first and last residue. A D gene is named only where the DNA matches it firmly. Size is omitted from some rows. Given values are once, few, many or a class for expanded clones.

D gene	V gene	CDR3 length	clone size	J gene	CDR3 DNA	CDR3 protein
TRBD1	TRBV30	14	once	TRBJ1-1	TGTGCCTGGAGTGCGACAGGGGCCCACCTTGAAGCTTTCTTT	CAWSATGAHLEAFF
.	TRBV15	15	.	TRBJ2-7	TGTGCCACCAGCAGAGATCCCGGGGGATCCTACGAGCAGTACTTC	CATSRDPGGSYEQYF
TRBD1	TRBV5-1	15	.	TRBJ1-4	TGCGCCAGCAGCTTACCCGGGACAGGGAATGAAAAACTGTTTTTT	CASSLPGTGNEKLFF
TRBD2	TRBV7-3	15	once	TRBJ2-2	TGTGCCAGCAGCCTGAGGACTAGCGGCACCGGGGAGCTGTTTTTT	CASSLRTSGTGELFF
.	TRBV5-1	14	.	TRBJ1-4	TGCGCCAGCAGCTTGGGGCCCTCTAATGAAAAACTGTTTTTT	CASSLGPSNEKLFF
.	TRBV5-6	18	.	TRBJ1-4	TGTGCCAGCAGCTTGGGTGTTCTGTCCGGGGTCAGGAATGAAAAACTGTTTTTT	CASSLGVLSGVRNEKLFF
TRBD2	TRBV7-2	16	.	TRBJ2-1	TGTGCCAGCAGCTTGGCATCCGGGACTAACTACAATGAGCAGTTCTTC	CASSLASGTNYNEQFF
TRBD2	TRBV28	16	few	TRBJ2-1	TGTGCCAGCAGTCCCAGCGGGGGCAGCTCCTACAATGAGCAGTTCTTC	CASSPSGGSSYNEQFF
.	TRBV7-8	15	.	TRBJ1-5	TGTGCCAGCAGCTTAGCCGGGACTAGGAATCAGCCCCAGCATTTT	CASSLAGTRNQPQHF
TRBD1	TRBV10-3	13	few	TRBJ1-1	TGTGCCATCAATTTGGACAGGGGTTTCGAAACTTTCTTT	CAINLDRGFETFF
.	TRBV19	16	.	TRBJ1-1	TGTGCCAGTAGTGTCGGAGGTTTGACCATGAACACTGAAGCTTTCTTT	CASSVGGLTMNTEAFF
.	TRBV29-1	12	.	TRBJ2-5	TGCAGCGTTAGGAGGGAAAGAGAGACCCAGTACTTC	CSVRRERETQYF
TRBD2	TRBV7-2	15	once	TRBJ2-1	TGTGCCAGCAGCTTAGGACTAGCGGGAGCAAGTGAGCAGTTCTTC	CASSLGLAGASEQFF
TRBD1	TRBV7-3	15	.	TRBJ2-1	TGTGCCAGCAGCTACACCGGGACAGGGCGGAATGAGCAGTTCTTC	CASSYTGTGRNEQFF
TRBD1	TRBV15	16	.	TRBJ2-2	TGTGCCACCAGCCCCACCGGGACAGGGGGCACCGGGGAGCTGTTTTTT	CATSPTGTGGTGELFF
.	TRBV30	11	.	TRBJ1-1	TGTGCCTTGCAGGGGAGAGGTGAAGCTTTCTTT	CALQGRGEAFF
TRBD2	TRBV4-2	17	.	TRBJ2-1	TGTGCCAGCAGCCAAGGTACTAGCGGGAGCTCCAACAATGAGCAGTTCTTC	CASSQGTSGSSNNEQFF
TRBD2	TRBV5-1	14	few	TRBJ2-5	TGCGCCAGCAGCTTGGAACTAGCGGGGTTGAAGCAGTACTTC	CASSLELAGLKQYF
.	TRBV11-3	16	.	TRBJ2-1	TGTGCCAGCAGCCGGGCCGGCAGGGTAGGTTGGAATGAGCAGTTCTTC	CASSRAGRVGWNEQFF
.	TRBV7-2	16	.	TRBJ1-2	TGTGCCAGCAGCTTAGCGATCATGGGGGCGGCGTATGGCTACACCTTC	CASSLAIMGAAYGYTF
TRBD1	TRBV4-2	17	.	TRBJ2-1	TGTGCCAGCAGCCAAAGCGGTACAGGGGCCGCTTACAATGAGCAGTTCTTC	CASSQSGTGAAYNEQFF
TRBD2	TRBV9	16	few	TRBJ2-3	TGTGCCAGCAGCGTAGAGCCTAGCGGGGGTTCAGGAACGCAGTATTTT	CASSVEPSGGSGTQYF
.	TRBV29-1	13	few	TRBJ1-2	TGCAGCGTTGTCCCGGGAGGGGACTATGGCTACACCTTC	CSVVPGGDYGYTF
TRBD2	TRBV4-2	17	.	TRBJ2-2	TGTGCCAGCAGCCAAGTTGGAGCGGGAGTACCCGCCGGGGAGCTGTTTTTT	CASSQVGAGVPAGELFF
.	TRBV19	17	.	TRBJ2-6	TGTGCCAGTAGTCCGTATATAGACAGTTCTGGGGCCAACGTCCTGACTTTC	CASSPYIDSSGANVLTF
TRBD1	TRBV5-1	15	few	TRBJ1-4	TGCGCCAGCAGCTGGACAGGGGCCGAAAATGAAAAACTGTTTTTT	CASSWTGAENEKLFF
.	TRBV28	13	.	TRBJ2-7	TGTGCCAGCAGTTTGCCCGGGGACTACGAGCAGTACTTC	CASSLPGDYEQYF
.	TRBV5-1	14	few	TRBJ1-1	TGCGCCAGCAGCTTGGCCGGCCAGGACACTGAAGCTTTCTTT	CASSLAGQDTEAFF
.	TRBV19	13	.	TRBJ1-1	TGTGCCAGTAGGAATCAGGGGTTAAGTGAAGCTTTCTTT	CASRNQGLSEAFF
TRBD1	TRBV19	17	.	TRBJ2-6	TGTGCCAGTAGCCGACAGGGACCTATTTCTGGGGCCAACGTCCTGACTTTC	CASSRQGPISGANVLTF
.	TRBV2	15	once	TRBJ1-2	TGTGCCAGCAGTGAAAAGAGACTCACTAACTATGGCTACACCTTC	CASSEKRLTNYGYTF
TRBD2	TRBV2	15	.	TRBJ2-5	TGTGCCAGCAGTGAAACGGCGGGGGGGCAAGAGACCCAGTACTTC	CASSETAGGQETQYF
.	TRBV29-1	13	few	TRBJ2-3	TGCAGCGTTGTTTCAGGATCGCAAGATACGCAGTATTTT	CSVVSGSQDTQYF
.	TRBV5-4	16	.	TRBJ1-1	TGTGCCAGCAGCCCGCCGGGCCGACAGACTAACACTGAAGCTTTCTTT	CASSPPGRQTNTEAFF
TRBD1	TRBV29-1	12	once	TRBJ2-7	TGCAGCGCCGGACAGGGGGCCTACGAGCAGTACTTC	CSAGQGAYEQYF
.	TRBV7-2	14	.	TRBJ2-5	TGTGCCAGCAGCCCAGTCAGGGGGGAGCGGACCCAGTACTTC	CASSPVRGERTQYF
TRBD1	TRBV18	15	few	TRBJ2-1	TGTGCCAGCTCACCTTCGACAGGGACAAACAATGAGCAGTTCTTC	CASSPSTGTNNEQFF
TRBD1	TRBV27	14	.	TRBJ1-1	TGTGCCAGCAGTTTTTGGGACAGCATGACTGAAGCTTTCTTT	CASSFWDSMTEAFF
TRBD2	TRBV9	16	.	TRBJ2-2	TGTGCCAGCGCGAGGGCGGGGGGGCTGAACACCGGGGAGCTGTTTTTT	CASARAGGLNTGELFF
.	TRBV30	13	.	TRBJ1-4	TGTGCCTGGAGTGGGACAGAGGGGGAAAAACTGTTTTTT	CAWSGTEGEKLFF
.	TRBV15	14	.	TRBJ1-4	TGTGCCACCAGCAGGGGGGGTATTGAGGAGAAACTGTTTTTT	CATSRGGIEEKLFF
TRBD2	TRBV7-9	14	.	TRBJ2-3	TGTGCCAGCAGCTTTAGCGGGCCCTCAGATACGCAGTATTTT	CASSFSGPSDTQYF
.	TRBV15	17	few	TRBJ2-6	TGTGCCACCAGCCCCACAGGGGAGGCATCTGGGGCCAACGTCCTGACTTTC	CATSPTGEASGANVLTF
.	TRBV6-1	14	once	TRBJ2-7	TGTGCCAGCAGTGAAATGGGGGCTCTTTACGAGCAGTACTTC	CASSEMGALYEQYF
TRBD1	TRBV9	16	few	TRBJ1-3	TGTGCCAGCAGCGCCGGGACAGTCCTACAAGGAAACACCATATATTTT	CASSAGTVLQGNTIYF
TRBD2	TRBV19	18	.	TRBJ2-4	TGTGCCAGTAGTGCCGTAGCGGGGGGGACGGGGACCAAAAACATTCAGTACTTC	CASSAVAGGTGTKNIQYF
TRBD2	TRBV5-1	13	.	TRBJ2-1	TGCGCCAGCAGCTTCTCTAGCGGGACTGAGCAGTTCTTC	CASSFSSGTEQFF
.	TRBV19	13	.	TRBJ1-2	TGTGCGGGCCCAGGGGCGTATAACTATGGCTACACCTTC	CAGPGAYNYGYTF
TRBD2	TRBV5-1	15	.	TRBJ2-7	TGCGCCAGCAGCCCCTTAGCGGGAGTATCCTACGAGCAGTACTTC	CASSPLAGVSYEQYF
TRBD1	TRBV6-5	14	.	TRBJ1-2	TGTGCCAGCAGTCCCGGAGGACAGGATTATGGCTACACCTTC	CASSPGGQDYGYTF
TRBD1	TRBV18	18	.	TRBJ2-7	TGTGCCAGCTCACCACTTCAGGTTGGACAGGGGTCTCGGTACGAGCAGTACTTC	CASSPLQVGQGSRYEQYF
.	TRBV7-2	16	.	TRBJ2-7	TGTGCCAGCAGCTTAGAAGCGACTAGGGGCCCCTACGAGCAGTACTTC	CASSLEATRGPYEQYF
.	TRBV7-6	13	.	TRBJ2-3	TGTGCCAGCAGCCAAAACCAGGCGGATACGCAGTATTTT	CASSQNQADTQYF